Below, one T cell receptor (beta chain) is given with its context. Its antigen is still unknown. A second roughly 6 to 12 cycle PCR used barcoded and J-beta primers. Each TCR beta cDNA got a 12-nucleotide random molecular identifier. TCRdb reprocessed the 5' RACE reads with MiXCR, giving one entry per CDR3 protein. The sample contains 890,000 or so distinct CDR3 sequences, about 59% of which appear only once. Caucasian individuals from Russia who were healthy and aged roughly 6 to 95 acted as donors. Each of the donors had roughly 9.1 milliliters of peripheral blood drawn into EDTA-treated Vacutainer tubes. Germline CDR1 reads MRHNA; CDR2 reads SNTAGT. V trimming: 1 base; J trimming: 8 bases; junction bases outside the gene matches: 2. CDR3 length: 14 residues. This sample was included in a study of blood T cells in healthy people across ages. Whole-study findings and limits: TCR beta diversity tracked closely with naive T cell percentage.

This clonotype was obtained from a man aged 25-45 years in good health. Sequences were obtained from blood. V is TRBV6-4 and J is TRBJ2-1, with 10 bases lining up with TRBD2. CDR3 region: CASSDLAGGDEQFF. In nucleotides, the CDR3 is TGTGCCAGCAGTGACTTAGCGGGGGGTGATGAGCAGTTCTTC.